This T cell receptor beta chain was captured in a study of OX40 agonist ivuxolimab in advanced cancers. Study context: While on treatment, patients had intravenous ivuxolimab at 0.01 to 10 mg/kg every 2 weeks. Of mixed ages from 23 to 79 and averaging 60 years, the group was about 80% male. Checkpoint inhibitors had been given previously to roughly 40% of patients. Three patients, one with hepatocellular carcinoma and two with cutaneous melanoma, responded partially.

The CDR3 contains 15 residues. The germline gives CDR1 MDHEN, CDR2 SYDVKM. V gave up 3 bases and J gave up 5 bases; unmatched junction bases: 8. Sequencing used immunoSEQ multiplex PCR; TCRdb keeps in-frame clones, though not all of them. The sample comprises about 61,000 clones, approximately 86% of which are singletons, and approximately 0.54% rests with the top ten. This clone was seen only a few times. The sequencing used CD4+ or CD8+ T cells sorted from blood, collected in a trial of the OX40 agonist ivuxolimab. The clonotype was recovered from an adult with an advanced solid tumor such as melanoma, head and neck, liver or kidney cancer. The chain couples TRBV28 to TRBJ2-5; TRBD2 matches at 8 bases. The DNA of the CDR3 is TGTGCCAGCAGTTTCGAGCGGGGGTGGGGTGAGACCCAGTACTTC. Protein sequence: CASSFERGWGETQYF.